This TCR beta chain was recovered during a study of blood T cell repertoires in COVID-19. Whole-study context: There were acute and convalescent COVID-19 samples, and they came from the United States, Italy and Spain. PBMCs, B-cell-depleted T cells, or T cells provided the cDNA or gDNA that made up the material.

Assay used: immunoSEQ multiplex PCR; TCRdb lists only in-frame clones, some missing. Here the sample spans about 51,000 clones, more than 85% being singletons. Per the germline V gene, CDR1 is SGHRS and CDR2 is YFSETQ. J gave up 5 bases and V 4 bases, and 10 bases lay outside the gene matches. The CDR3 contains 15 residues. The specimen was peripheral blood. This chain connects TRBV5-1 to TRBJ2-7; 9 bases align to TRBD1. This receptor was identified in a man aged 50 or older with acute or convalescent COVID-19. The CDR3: CASSNAGTGHNEQYF. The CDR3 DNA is TGCGCCAGCAGCAATGCCGGGACAGGGCACAACGAGCAGTACTTC.